The clone carrying this TCR beta chain has a handful of counts. This entry comes from a study of early stage breast cancer tumors. Here immunoSEQ multiplex PCR was the method, and the copy in TCRdb shows in-frame clones only, minus some. The top ten clones hold around 3.4% of a sample with tens of thousands of clones, just under 80% of them seen once. In germline, CDR1 is LNHDA, CDR2 SQIVND (reference sequence). This CDR3 has 17 amino acids. J lost 7 bases, V lost 4 bases, and 9 bases had no gene match. V gene TRBV19 combines with J gene TRBJ2-2, with 13 bases lining up with TRBD2. Source material: blood. The clonotype comes from a person aged 40 to 49 with breast cancer. The CDR3 reads CASSTRRTSGSHGELFF. Written as DNA, the CDR3 is TGTGCCAGTAGTACTCGAAGGACTAGCGGGAGTCACGGGGAGCTGTTTTTT.